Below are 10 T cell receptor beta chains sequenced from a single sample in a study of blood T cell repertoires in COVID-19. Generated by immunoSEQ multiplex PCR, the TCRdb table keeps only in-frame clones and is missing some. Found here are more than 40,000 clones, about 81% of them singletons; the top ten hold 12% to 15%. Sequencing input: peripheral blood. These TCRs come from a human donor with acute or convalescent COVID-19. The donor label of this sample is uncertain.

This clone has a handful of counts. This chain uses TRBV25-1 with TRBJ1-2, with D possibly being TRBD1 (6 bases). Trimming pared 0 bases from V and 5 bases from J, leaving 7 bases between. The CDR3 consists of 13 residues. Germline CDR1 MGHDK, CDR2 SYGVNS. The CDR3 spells CASSEYTGYGYTF. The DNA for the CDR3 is TGTGCCAGCAGTGAATATACAGGGTATGGCTACACCTTC.

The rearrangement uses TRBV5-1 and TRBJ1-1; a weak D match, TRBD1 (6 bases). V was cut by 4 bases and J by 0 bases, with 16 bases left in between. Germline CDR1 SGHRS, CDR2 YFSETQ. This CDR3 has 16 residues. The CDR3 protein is CASSLQPGGVNTEAFF. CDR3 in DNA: TGCGCCAGCAGCCTACAGCCGGGGGGCGTGAACACTGAAGCTTTCTTT. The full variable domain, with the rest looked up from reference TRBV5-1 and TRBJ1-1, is KAGVTQTPRYLIKTRGQQVTLSCSPISGHRSVSWYQQTPGQGLQFLFEYFSETQRNKGNFPGRFSGRQFSNSRSEMNVSTLELGDSALYLCASSLQPGGVNTEAFFGQGTRLTVV.

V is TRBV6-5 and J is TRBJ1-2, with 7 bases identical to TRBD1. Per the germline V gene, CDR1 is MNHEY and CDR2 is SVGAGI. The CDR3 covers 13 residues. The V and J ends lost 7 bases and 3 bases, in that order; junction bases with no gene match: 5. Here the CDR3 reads CASNKGADYGYTF. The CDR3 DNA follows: TGTGCCAGCAACAAGGGGGCGGACTATGGCTACACCTTC.

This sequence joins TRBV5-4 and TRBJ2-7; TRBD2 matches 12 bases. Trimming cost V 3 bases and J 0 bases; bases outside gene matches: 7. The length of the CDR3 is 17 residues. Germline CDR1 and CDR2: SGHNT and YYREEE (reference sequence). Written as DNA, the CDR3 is TGTGCCAGCAGCTGGGGACTAGCGGGCCAAAGCTCCTACGAGCAGTACTTC. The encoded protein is CASSWGLAGQSSYEQYF.

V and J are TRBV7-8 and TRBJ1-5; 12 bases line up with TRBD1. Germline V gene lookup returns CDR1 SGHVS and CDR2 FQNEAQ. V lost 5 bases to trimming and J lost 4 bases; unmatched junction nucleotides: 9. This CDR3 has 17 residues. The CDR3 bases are TGTGCCAGCAGCCCCGACGGGACAGGGGGCACGAATCAGCCCCAGCATTTT. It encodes CASSPDGTGGTNQPQHF.

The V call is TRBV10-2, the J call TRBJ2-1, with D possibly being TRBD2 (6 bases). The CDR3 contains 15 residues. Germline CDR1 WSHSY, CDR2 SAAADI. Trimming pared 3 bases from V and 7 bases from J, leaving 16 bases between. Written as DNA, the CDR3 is TGCGCCAGCAGTGAATGGGGGAGGCTGGGGAATGAGCAGTTCTTC. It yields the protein CASSEWGRLGNEQFF.

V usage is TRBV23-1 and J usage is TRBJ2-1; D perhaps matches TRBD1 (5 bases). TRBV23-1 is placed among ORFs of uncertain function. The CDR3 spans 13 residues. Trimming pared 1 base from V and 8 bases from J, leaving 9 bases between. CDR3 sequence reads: CASSQYQGDEQFF. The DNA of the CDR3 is TGCGCCAGCAGTCAATACCAAGGGGATGAGCAGTTCTTC.

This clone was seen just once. DNA for the CDR3: TGTGCCAGCAGCTTAGAAGAGGGCAGGCGGTACTTC. This gives the protein CASSLEEGRRYF. The rearrangement uses TRBV11-3 and TRBJ2-7, with D perhaps matching TRBD2 (5 bases). This CDR3 spans 12 amino acids. Germline-derived CDR1 and CDR2 are SGHNT and YENEEA. V gave up 0 bases and J gave up 12 bases, with 12 bases separating them.

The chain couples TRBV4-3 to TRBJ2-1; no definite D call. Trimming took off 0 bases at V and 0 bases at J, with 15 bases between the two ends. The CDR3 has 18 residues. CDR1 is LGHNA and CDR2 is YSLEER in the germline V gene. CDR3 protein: CASSQDFGVASSYNEQFF. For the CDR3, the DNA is TGCGCCAGCAGCCAAGATTTTGGAGTGGCGAGCTCCTACAATGAGCAGTTCTTC.

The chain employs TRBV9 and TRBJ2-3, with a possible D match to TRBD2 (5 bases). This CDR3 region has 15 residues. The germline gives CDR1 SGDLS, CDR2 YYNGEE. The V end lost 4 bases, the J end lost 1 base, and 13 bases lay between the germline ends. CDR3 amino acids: CASSPRRIGTDTQYF. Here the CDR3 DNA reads TGTGCCAGCAGCCCCAGGAGGATAGGCACAGATACGCAGTATTTT.